These 21 T cell receptor beta chains were all obtained from the same sample, sequenced in a study of blood T cell repertoires in COVID-19. Here immunoSEQ multiplex PCR was the method, and the copy in TCRdb shows in-frame clones only, minus some. Here the sample spans some 340,000 clones, 90% being singletons. Sequencing was done on a sample of PBMCs or T cells enriched from blood (not recorded which). The receptors here all came from a woman aged 25 to 39 who had been exposed to COVID-19.

The rearrangement links TRBV5-6 to TRBJ2-7; 11 bases are a match to TRBD2. This CDR3 is 17 amino acids long. Per germline, CDR1 SGHDT and CDR2 YYEEEE. V lost 0 bases, J lost 3 bases, and 8 bases stayed unmatched. This CDR3 is CASSLGLGLAGGYEQYF. CDR3 DNA sequence: TGTGCCAGCAGCTTGGGCCTTGGGCTAGCGGGGGGCTACGAGCAGTACTTC.

In its sample, this clone was seen once. The chain combines TRBV6-5 with TRBJ1-2, with 7 bases fitting TRBD1. V lost 0 bases to trimming and J lost 6 bases; unmatched junction nucleotides: 7. Germline-derived CDR1 and CDR2 are MNHEY and SVGAGI. The CDR3 contains 15 residues. CDR3: CASSYSFPGGHGYTF. The CDR3, as DNA: TGTGCCAGCAGTTACTCCTTTCCAGGGGGGCATGGCTACACCTTC.

The chain couples TRBV9 to TRBJ1-6; D gene unclear. Trimming cost V 3 bases and J 8 bases, with 12 bases left between them. This CDR3 region has 14 residues. The germline CDR1 and CDR2 sequences are SGDLS and YYNGEE. CDR3: CASSATSDYSPLHF. CDR3 nucleotide sequence: TGTGCCAGCAGCGCTACCAGTGACTATTCACCCCTCCACTTT.

CDR3 sequence (DNA): TGTGCCAGCAGTGATTTCCGGGCAGGGGCCACTGAAGCTTTCTTT. It encodes CASSDFRAGATEAFF. The chain carries TRBV2 and TRBJ1-1, with D perhaps TRBD1 (6 bases). CDR1 is SNHLY and CDR2 is FYNNEI in the germline V gene. Trimming took 3 bases from V and 4 from J, leaving 15 bases between them. The CDR3 consists of 15 residues.

The chain couples TRBV5-1 to TRBJ1-2; TRBD1 matches at 12 bases. The CDR3 spans 15 residues. CDR1 and CDR2 from the germline V gene are SGHRS and YFSETQ. J lost 8 bases, V lost 2 bases, and 7 bases had no gene match. CDR3 in amino acids: CASSLAGTGGVGYTF. In nucleotides, the CDR3 is TGCGCCAGCAGCTTAGCCGGGACAGGGGGCGTCGGCTACACCTTC.

V and J are TRBV5-1 and TRBJ1-2; the match to TRBD1 covers 7 bases. V lost 6 bases and J lost 0; bases outside the gene matches: 5. Germline lookup yields CDR1 SGHRS and CDR2 YFSETQ. This CDR3 has 14 residues. The CDR3 spells CASTLDRSNYGYTF. Written as DNA, the CDR3 is TGCGCCAGCACCCTGGACAGGTCTAACTATGGCTACACCTTC.

This chain connects TRBV6-6 to TRBJ1-2, with D perhaps matching TRBD1 (6 bases). V shed 7 bases and J shed 3 bases, with 18 bases lying between them. The CDR3 is made up of 15 amino acids. Germline CDR1 reads MNHNY; CDR2 reads SVGAGI (reference sequence). The chain's CDR3 is CASTPTATGHYGYTF. The CDR3, as DNA: TGTGCCAGCACCCCGACTGCGACAGGCCACTATGGCTACACCTTC.

This clone has a single count. The chain employs TRBV18 and TRBJ1-2; the match to TRBD1 covers 9 bases. The CDR3 loop spans 16 amino acids. Germline trimming cut 4 bases from V and 4 bases from J; bases unmatched to any gene: 10. The germline V gene has CDR1 KGHSH and CDR2 LQKENI. This CDR3 reads CASSREAQGAGYGYTF. The CDR3 DNA is TGTGCCAGCTCACGGGAAGCACAGGGGGCAGGCTATGGCTACACCTTC.

The V gene is TRBV7-3, the J gene TRBJ2-7, with 8 bases fitting TRBD2. With 5 bases clipped from V and 3 bases from J, the junction kept 6 bases outside the gene matches. CDR1 and CDR2 from the germline V gene are SGHTA and FQGTGA. The CDR3 totals 14 residues. This chain's CDR3 is CASSAGGENYEQYF. The CDR3, as DNA: TGTGCCAGCAGCGCCGGGGGGGAGAACTACGAGCAGTACTTC.

The rearrangement links TRBV27 to TRBJ2-2; 7 bases match TRBD2. This CDR3 is 14 amino acids long. V was clipped by 5 bases and J by 6 bases; unmatched bases: 6. The germline gives CDR1 MNHEY, CDR2 SMNVEV (reference sequence). The chain's CDR3 is CASSTRLAPGELFF. The CDR3 nucleotides read TGTGCCAGCAGTACCCGACTAGCCCCCGGGGAGCTGTTTTTT.

This sequence joins TRBV14 and TRBJ2-1, with 7 bases lining up with TRBD2. Germline trimming cut 4 bases from V and 0 bases from J; bases unmatched to any gene: 9. Germline-derived CDR1 and CDR2 are SGHDN and FVKESK. CDR3 length: 17 residues. DNA of the CDR3: TGTGCCAGCAGCCCTTTGAGGAGCGGGGCCTCCTACAATGAGCAGTTCTTC. Protein: CASSPLRSGASYNEQFF.

The chain recombines TRBV13 with TRBJ1-2, with 11 nucleotides matching TRBD1. The CDR3 covers 15 residues. The V segment lost 5 bases and the J segment 4 bases; nucleotides outside the gene matches: 6. Germline CDR1 PRHDT, CDR2 FYEKMQ (reference sequence). The DNA of the CDR3 is TGTGCCAGCAGCCGGGACAGGGGGTACTCCTATGGCTACACCTTC. The encoded protein is CASSRDRGYSYGYTF.

The J gene is TRBJ2-3, the V gene TRBV5-6; D might be TRBD2 (6 bases). CDR1 is SGHDT and CDR2 is YYEEEE in the germline V gene. There are 17 residues in the CDR3. V lost 4 bases and J 1 base, leaving 19 bases between the germline ends. CDR3: CASSAGGIGSGTDTQYF. The CDR3 DNA is TGTGCCAGCAGCGCGGGCGGGATTGGCTCGGGCACAGATACGCAGTATTTT.

The chain recombines TRBV10-2 with TRBJ1-2; possibly TRBD1 for D (6 bases). The ends were cut back, 4 bases at V and 0 bases at J, with 9 bases in the middle. Germline V gives CDR1 WSHSY, CDR2 SAAADI. CDR3 length: 14 amino acids. CDR3 amino acids: CASSVGGTNYGYTF. Here the CDR3 DNA reads TGCGCCAGCAGTGTAGGGGGTACTAACTATGGCTACACCTTC.

J is TRBJ1-2 and V is TRBV7-2; 8 bases match TRBD1. The germline V gene has CDR1 SGHTA and CDR2 FQGNSA. The V and J ends lost 5 bases and 8 bases, in that order; junction bases with no gene match: 4. The CDR3 loop spans 12 amino acids. The CDR3 spells CASSRDRGGYTF. The CDR3 bases are TGTGCCAGCAGCCGAGACAGGGGAGGCTACACCTTC. The full variable domain, its missing parts supplied by reference TRBV7-2 and TRBJ1-2, is GAGVSQSPSNKVTEKGKDVELRCDPISGHTALYWYRQSLGQGLEFLIYFQGNSAPDKSGLPSDRFSAERTGGSVSTLTIQRTQQEDSAVYLCASSRDRGGYTFGSGTRLTVV.

The chain recombines TRBV20-1 with TRBJ1-2; tentatively, D is TRBD1 (5 bases). The CDR3 consists of 13 residues. Trimming removed 3 bases at V and 5 bases at J, with 13 bases between. Germline V CDR1 and CDR2: DFQATT, SNEGSKA (reference sequence). CDR3 sequence (DNA): TGCAGTGCTAGTTCCTGGACAAATTATGGCTACACCTTC. Translation: CSASSWTNYGYTF.

This clone was picked up one time. This chain connects TRBV5-1 to TRBJ1-1; D is unresolved. Deletions cut 1 base from V and 3 bases from J, with 13 bases between. The CDR3 loop spans 15 amino acids. CDR1 is SGHRS, CDR2 YFSETQ, per germline. CDR3 sequence: CASSLSVSLDTEAFF. CDR3 in DNA: TGCGCCAGCAGCTTGTCCGTATCCCTCGACACTGAAGCTTTCTTT.

The chain is built from TRBV27 and TRBJ1-1, with TRBD1 matching 8 bases. The CDR3 loop spans 14 amino acids. V dropped 6 bases and J dropped 1; count of bases not matched to a gene: 4. Looked up from germline, CDR1 is MNHEY and CDR2 is SMNVEV (reference sequence). The CDR3 DNA sequence: TGTGCCAGCAGACCGACAGGGGCGAACACTGAAGCTTTCTTT. This sequence encodes CASRPTGANTEAFF.

This chain uses TRBV25-1 with TRBJ2-5; tentative D call: TRBD2 (6 bases). The CDR3 spans 16 residues. Trimming pared 3 bases from V and 3 bases from J, leaving 17 bases between. Germline V gives CDR1 MGHDK, CDR2 SYGVNS. The CDR3 protein is CASSDFRELVKETQYF. In DNA form, the CDR3 reads TGTGCCAGCAGTGACTTTCGGGAGCTAGTCAAAGAGACCCAGTACTTC.

The rearrangement uses TRBV16 and TRBJ2-7; D is ambiguous. Germline V gene sequence: CDR1 KGHSY, CDR2 FQNENV. V lost 3 bases, J lost 2 bases, and 8 bases lay in between. CDR3 length: 13 amino acids. In DNA, the CDR3 is TGTGCCAGCAGCCACCCAGGCCCCTACGAGCAGTACTTC. The encoded protein is CASSHPGPYEQYF.

This CDR3 reads CASSFPGQGASGELFF. The CDR3 region has the DNA TGTGCCAGCAGCTTTCCGGGACAGGGGGCTTCGGGGGAGCTGTTTTTT. The gene calls are TRBV5-4 and TRBJ2-2, with 12 bases lining up with TRBD1. The CDR3 has 16 residues. Germline-derived CDR1 and CDR2 are SGHNT and YYREEE (reference sequence). Losses at the gene ends were 2 bases for V and 8 bases for J; bases not matched to a gene: 7.